This T cell receptor (beta chain) was sequenced for a study of blood T cells in healthy people across ages. A sample-barcoded 5' primer and a J-beta primer mix were used in a second PCR of roughly 7 to 11 cycles. Paired-end reads containing CDR3 totaled no fewer than 2.5 million for each sample. One entry per CDR3 protein results from TCRdb running MiXCR on the 5' RACE reads. Of about 930,000 distinct CDR3 sequences in the sample, 25% to 30% were seen once. This clonotype occurred a few times. CDR3 length: 14 residues. CDR1 SGHTA and CDR2 FQGNSA come from the germline V gene. With 3 bases removed from V and 2 bases from J, the gap between germline ends came to 11 bases. The same sample was also used in a study of T cells of mothers and their children.

The chain links TRBV7-2 to TRBJ2-7; D remains unclear. The sequence was collected from a woman aged 35 to 49 in good health. Sequences were obtained from blood. The CDR3 sequence is CASSFLPGTYEQYF. CDR3 in DNA: TGTGCCAGCAGCTTTCTCCCGGGCACCTACGAGCAGTACTTC.